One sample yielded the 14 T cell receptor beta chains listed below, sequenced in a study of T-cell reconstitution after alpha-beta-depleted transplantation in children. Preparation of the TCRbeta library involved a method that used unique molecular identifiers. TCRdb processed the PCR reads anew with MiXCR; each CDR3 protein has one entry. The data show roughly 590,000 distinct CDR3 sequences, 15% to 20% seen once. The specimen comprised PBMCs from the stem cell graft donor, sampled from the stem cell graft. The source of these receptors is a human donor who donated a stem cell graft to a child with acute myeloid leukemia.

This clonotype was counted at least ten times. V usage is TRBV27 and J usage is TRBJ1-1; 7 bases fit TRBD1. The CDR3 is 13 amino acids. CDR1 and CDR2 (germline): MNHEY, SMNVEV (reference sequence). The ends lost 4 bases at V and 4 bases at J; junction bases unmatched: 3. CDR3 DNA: TGTGCCAGCAGTTCACAGGGGCTCACTGAAGCTTTCTTT. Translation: CASSSQGLTEAFF.

The CDR3 protein is CASSRARDNYEQYF. In DNA form, the CDR3 reads TGTGCCAGCAGTCGAGCCCGGGACAACTACGAGCAGTACTTC. The chain combines TRBV7-2 with TRBJ2-7; TRBD1 might be the D (6 bases). V was shortened by 6 bases and J by 3 bases, with 15 bases between the two germline ends. Looked up from germline, CDR1 is SGHTA and CDR2 is FQGNSA. The length of the CDR3 is 14 residues.

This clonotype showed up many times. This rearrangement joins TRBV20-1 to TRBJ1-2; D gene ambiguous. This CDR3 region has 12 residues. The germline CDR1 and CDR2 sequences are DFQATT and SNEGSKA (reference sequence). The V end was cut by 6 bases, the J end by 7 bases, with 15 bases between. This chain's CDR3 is CSALKEQLGYTF. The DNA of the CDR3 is TGCAGTGCCCTTAAAGAACAACTTGGCTACACCTTC.

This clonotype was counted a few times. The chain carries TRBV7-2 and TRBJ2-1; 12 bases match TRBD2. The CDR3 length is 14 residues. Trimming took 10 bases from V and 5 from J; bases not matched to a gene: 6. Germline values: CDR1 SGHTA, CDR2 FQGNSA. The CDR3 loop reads CANSLAGGHNEQFF. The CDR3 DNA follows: TGTGCCAACTCCCTAGCGGGGGGGCACAATGAGCAGTTCTTC.

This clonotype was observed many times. Written as DNA, the CDR3 is TGCAGTGCTACACAGGGGACGGGCAATCAGCCCCAGCATTTT. The encoded protein is CSATQGTGNQPQHF. The V call is TRBV20-1, the J call TRBJ1-5; 7 bases line up with TRBD1. This CDR3 is 14 amino acids long. After removal of 4 bases from V and 2 bases from J, the junction contained 5 bases not matched to a gene. Looked up from germline, CDR1 is DFQATT and CDR2 is SNEGSKA (reference sequence).

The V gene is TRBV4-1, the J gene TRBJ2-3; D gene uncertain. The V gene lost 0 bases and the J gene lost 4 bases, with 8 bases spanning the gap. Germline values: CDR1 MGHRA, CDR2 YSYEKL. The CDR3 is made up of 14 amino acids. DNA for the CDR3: TGCGCCAGCAGCCAAGAAGCACCCCCAGATACGCAGTATTTT. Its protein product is CASSQEAPPDTQYF.

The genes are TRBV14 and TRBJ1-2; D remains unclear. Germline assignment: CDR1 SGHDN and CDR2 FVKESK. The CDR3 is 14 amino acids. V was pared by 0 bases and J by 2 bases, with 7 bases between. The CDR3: CASSQDDNNYGYTF. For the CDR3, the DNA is TGTGCCAGCAGCCAAGATGACAACAACTATGGCTACACCTTC.

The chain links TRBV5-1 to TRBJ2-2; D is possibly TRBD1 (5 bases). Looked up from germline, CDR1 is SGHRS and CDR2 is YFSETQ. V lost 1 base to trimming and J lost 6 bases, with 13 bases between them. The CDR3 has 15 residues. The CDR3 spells CASSLSTEWSGELFF. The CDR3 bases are TGCGCCAGCAGCTTGTCGACAGAATGGTCCGGGGAGCTGTTTTTT.

This CDR3 reads CASTRTGANVLTF. In DNA form, the CDR3 reads TGTGCCAGCACTCGCACTGGGGCCAACGTCCTGACTTTC. The V gene is TRBV6-6, the J gene TRBJ2-6; D gene ambiguous. V shed 7 bases and J shed 2 bases, with 6 bases lying between them. Germline-derived CDR1 and CDR2 are MNHNY and SVGAGI (reference sequence). CDR3 length: 13 residues.

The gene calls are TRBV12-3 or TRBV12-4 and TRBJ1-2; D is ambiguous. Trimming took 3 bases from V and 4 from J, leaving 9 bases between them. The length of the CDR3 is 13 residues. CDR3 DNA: TGTGCCAGCAGTTTGGGCATTTCCTATGGCTACACCTTC. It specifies CASSLGISYGYTF.

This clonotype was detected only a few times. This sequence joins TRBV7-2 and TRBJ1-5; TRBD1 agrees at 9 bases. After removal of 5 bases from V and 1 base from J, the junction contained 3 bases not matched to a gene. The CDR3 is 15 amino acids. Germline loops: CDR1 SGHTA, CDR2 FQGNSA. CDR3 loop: CASSPDRGSNQPQHF. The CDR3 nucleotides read TGTGCCAGCAGCCCCGACAGGGGGAGCAATCAGCCCCAGCATTTT.

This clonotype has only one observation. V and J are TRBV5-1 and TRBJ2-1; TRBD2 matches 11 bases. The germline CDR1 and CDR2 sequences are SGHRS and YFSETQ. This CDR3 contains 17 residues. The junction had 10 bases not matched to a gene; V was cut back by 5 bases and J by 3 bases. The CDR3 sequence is CASRHSGGDLFYNEQFF. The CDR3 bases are TGCGCCAGCAGGCATAGCGGGGGGGATCTCTTCTACAATGAGCAGTTCTTC.

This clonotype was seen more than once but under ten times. CDR3 sequence: CAWSRRLGVDEQYF. The CDR3, as DNA: TGTGCCTGGAGCCGGAGGCTGGGCGTAGACGAGCAGTACTTC. The genes are TRBV30 and TRBJ2-7; D is possibly TRBD2 (5 bases). Germline V gene data show CDR1 as GTSNPN and CDR2 as SVGIG (reference sequence). This CDR3 is 14 amino acids long. The V and J ends lost 3 bases and 5 bases respectively, with 17 bases between them. The whole variable domain, remainder taken from reference TRBV30 and TRBJ2-7, is SQTIHQWPATLVQPVGSPLSLECTVEGTSNPNLYWYRQAAGRGLQLLFYSVGIGQISSEVPQNLSASRPQDRQFILSSKKLLLSDSGFYLCAWSRRLGVDEQYFGPGTRLTVT.

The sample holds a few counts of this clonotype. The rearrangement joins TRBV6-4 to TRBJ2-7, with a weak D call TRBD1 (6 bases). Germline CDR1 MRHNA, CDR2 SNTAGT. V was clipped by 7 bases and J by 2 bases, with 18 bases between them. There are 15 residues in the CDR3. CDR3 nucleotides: TGTGCCAGCAAGGAGCCGGGACAAGAACCCTACGAGCAGTACGTC. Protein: CASKEPGQEPYEQYV.